This TCR beta chain was recovered during a study of PD-L1 blockade in urothelial cancer. Study overall: Study patients had been treated with 0 to 3 previous chemotherapy regimens. There were a median of about 140,000 T cells in blood samples. Study findings and constraints: Greater 3-week expansion of tumor-associated blood clones was recorded for durable-benefit patients.

Produced via immunoSEQ multiplex PCR; TCRdb's table is partial and in-frame only. This sample yields approximately 88,000 clones, of which roughly 84% are seen a single time; 2% to 2.5% belongs to the top ten. On this clone: The target antigen is unknown.

Described time point: pretreatment peripheral blood. Between 1 and 8 samples, pretreatment and on-treatment, were given by each patient. The germline gives CDR1 MDHEN, CDR2 SYDVKM. The CDR3 sequence is 19 residues long. V trimming: 4 bases; J trimming: 4 bases; junction bases outside the gene matches: 16. V gene TRBV28 combines with J gene TRBJ1-2; 12 nucleotides line up with TRBD1. This clonotype originated in a man in his 60s with urothelial cancer. This material consisted of PBMCs, taken around atezolizumab (anti-PD-L1) treatment. CDR3 nucleotides: TGTGCCAGCAGTTCCACATCTAGGGGGACAGGGGGCGTAATCTATGGCTACACCTTC. Amino acid sequence: CASSSTSRGTGGVIYGYTF.